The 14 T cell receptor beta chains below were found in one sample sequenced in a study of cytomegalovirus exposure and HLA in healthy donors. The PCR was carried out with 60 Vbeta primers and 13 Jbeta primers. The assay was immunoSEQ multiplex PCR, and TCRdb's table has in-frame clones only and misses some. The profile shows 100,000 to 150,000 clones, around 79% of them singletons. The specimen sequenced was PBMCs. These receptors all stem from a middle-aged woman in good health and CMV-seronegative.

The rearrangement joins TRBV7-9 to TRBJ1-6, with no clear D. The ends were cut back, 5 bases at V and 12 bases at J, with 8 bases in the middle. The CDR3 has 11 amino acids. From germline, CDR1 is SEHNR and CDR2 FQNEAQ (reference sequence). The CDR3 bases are TGTGCCAGCAGCACCCGGGGACCCCTCCACTTT. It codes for CASSTRGPLHF.

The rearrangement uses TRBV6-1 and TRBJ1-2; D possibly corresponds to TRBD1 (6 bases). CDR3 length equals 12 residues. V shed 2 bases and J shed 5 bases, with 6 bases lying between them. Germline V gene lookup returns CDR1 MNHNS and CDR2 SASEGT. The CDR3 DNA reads TGTGCCAGCAGTGAAAGGGGGTATGGCTACACCTTC. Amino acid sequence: CASSERGYGYTF.

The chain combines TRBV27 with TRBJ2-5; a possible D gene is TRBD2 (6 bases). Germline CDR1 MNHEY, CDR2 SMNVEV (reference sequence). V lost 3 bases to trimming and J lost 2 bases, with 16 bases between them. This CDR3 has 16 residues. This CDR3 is CASSFVGRGVQETQYF. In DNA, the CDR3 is TGTGCCAGCAGTTTTGTCGGGAGAGGGGTGCAAGAGACCCAGTACTTC.

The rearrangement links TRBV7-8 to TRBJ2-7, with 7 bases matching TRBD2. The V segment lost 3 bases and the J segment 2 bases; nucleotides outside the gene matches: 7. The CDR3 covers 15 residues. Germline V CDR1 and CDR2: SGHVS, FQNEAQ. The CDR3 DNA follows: TGTGCCAGCAGCTTCCGCCTAGCGGCCACCTACGAGCAGTACTTC. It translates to CASSFRLAATYEQYF.

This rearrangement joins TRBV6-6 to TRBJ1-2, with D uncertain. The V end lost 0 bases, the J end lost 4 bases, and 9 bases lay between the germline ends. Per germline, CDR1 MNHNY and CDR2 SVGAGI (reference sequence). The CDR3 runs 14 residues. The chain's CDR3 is CASSYSQAPYGYTF. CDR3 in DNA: TGTGCCAGCAGTTACTCCCAGGCCCCCTATGGCTACACCTTC.

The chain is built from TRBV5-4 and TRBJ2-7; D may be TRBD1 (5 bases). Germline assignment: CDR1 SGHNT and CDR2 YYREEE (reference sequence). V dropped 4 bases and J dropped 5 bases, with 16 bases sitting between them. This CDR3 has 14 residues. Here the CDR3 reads CASSPGHRVDEQYF. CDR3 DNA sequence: TGTGCCAGCAGCCCCGGACACCGTGTGGACGAGCAGTACTTC.

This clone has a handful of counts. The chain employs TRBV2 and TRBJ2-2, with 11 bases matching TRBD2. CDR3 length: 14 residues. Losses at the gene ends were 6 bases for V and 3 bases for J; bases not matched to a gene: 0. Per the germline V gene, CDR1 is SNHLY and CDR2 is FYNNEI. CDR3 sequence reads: CASRGLADTGELFF. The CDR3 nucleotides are TGTGCCAGCAGGGGACTAGCGGACACCGGGGAGCTGTTTTTT.

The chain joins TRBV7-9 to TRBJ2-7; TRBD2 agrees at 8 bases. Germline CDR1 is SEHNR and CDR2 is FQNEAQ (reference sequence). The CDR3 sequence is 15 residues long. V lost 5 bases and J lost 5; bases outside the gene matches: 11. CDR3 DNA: TGTGCCAGCAGCCCCTGGACGACTAGCGTCAACGAGCAGTACTTC. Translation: CASSPWTTSVNEQYF.

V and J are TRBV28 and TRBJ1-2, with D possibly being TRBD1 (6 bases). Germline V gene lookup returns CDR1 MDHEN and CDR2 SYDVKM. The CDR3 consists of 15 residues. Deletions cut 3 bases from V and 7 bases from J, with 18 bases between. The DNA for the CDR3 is TGTGCCAGCAGTTTCGCCGGGACACGGGCTCGTGGCTACACCTTC. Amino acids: CASSFAGTRARGYTF.

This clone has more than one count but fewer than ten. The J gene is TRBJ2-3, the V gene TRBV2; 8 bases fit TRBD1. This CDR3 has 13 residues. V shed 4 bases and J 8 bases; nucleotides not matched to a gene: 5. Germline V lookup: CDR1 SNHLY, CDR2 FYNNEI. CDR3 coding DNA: TGTGCCAGCAGTGGACAGGGGTCGGTTACGCAGTATTTT. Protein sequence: CASSGQGSVTQYF.

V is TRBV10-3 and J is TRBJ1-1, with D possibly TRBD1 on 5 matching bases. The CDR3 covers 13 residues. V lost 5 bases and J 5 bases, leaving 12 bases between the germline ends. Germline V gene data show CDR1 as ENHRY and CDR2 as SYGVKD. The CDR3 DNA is TGTGCCATCAGTCCAGGGATAGGAACTGAAGCTTTCTTT. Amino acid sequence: CAISPGIGTEAFF.

The CDR3 coding sequence is TGTGCCAGCAGTGCGGGGTACGTGGGCAATCAGCCCCAGCATTTT. Encoded protein: CASSAGYVGNQPQHF. The V call is TRBV6-5, the J call TRBJ1-5, with D unresolved. The CDR3 loop spans 15 amino acids. Germline V gene sequence: CDR1 MNHEY, CDR2 SVGAGI. V lost 5 bases and J lost 2, with 13 bases in between.

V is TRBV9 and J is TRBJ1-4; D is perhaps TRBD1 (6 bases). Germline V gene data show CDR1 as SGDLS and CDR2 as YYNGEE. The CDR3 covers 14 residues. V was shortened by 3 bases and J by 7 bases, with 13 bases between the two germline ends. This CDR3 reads CASSGDTRGEKLFF. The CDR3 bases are TGTGCCAGCAGCGGGGACACCAGGGGTGAAAAACTGTTTTTT. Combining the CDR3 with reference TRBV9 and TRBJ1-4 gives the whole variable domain DSGVTQTPKHLITATGQRVTLRCSPRSGDLSVYWYQQSLDQGLQFLIQYYNGEERAKGNILERFSAQQFPDLHSELNLSSLELGDSALYFCASSGDTRGEKLFFGSGTQLSVL.

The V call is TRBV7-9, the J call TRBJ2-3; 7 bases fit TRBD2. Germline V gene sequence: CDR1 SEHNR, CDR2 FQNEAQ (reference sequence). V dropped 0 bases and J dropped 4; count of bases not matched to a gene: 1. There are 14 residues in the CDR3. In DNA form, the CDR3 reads TGTGCCAGCAGCTTAGCTAGCGGGTCAGATACGCAGTATTTT. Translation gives CASSLASGSDTQYF.